The 20 T cell receptor beta chains listed next were all sequenced from one sample in a study of T cells in Graves' hyperthyroidism and ophthalmopathy (dated by TCRdb to between 2017 and 2020). The method was multiplex PCR. The instrument was an Illumina HiSeq 2000. The TCR beta CDR3 regions were amplified from RNA transcripts. A first-round RT-PCR of the TCR CDR3 used the HTBI primer set with the Qiagen OneStep RT-PCR kit. TCRdb reran the public reads through fastp at Q25 and MiXCR, keeping productive beta chains. Rows matching on CDR3 protein sequence are summarized as one entry with the most common DNA and genes. Recorded for this sample are more than 350,000 distinct CDR3 sequences; more than 12% of them occurred a single time. The ten largest clones capture about 19% of the sample. The specimen sequenced was blood. The receptor set was obtained from a woman in her 30s with Graves' ophthalmopathy.

This clonotype was seen ten or more times. In nucleotides, the CDR3 is TGCAGTGCTAGCGGGGGGCTTAACAATGAGCAGTTCTTC. Protein product: CSASGGLNNEQFF. The chain is built from TRBV20-1 and TRBJ2-1; TRBD2 might be the D (7 bases). The CDR3 totals 13 residues. V lost 3 bases and J lost 5, with 11 bases in between. Germline V CDR1 and CDR2: DFQATT, SNEGSKA (reference sequence).

In this sample, this clonotype turned up a few times. The gene calls are TRBV24-1 and TRBJ1-5; weak D call: TRBD1 (5 bases). The CDR3 has 14 residues. Germline loops: CDR1 KGHDR, CDR2 SFDVKD. The ends were cut back, 4 bases at V and 4 bases at J, with 10 bases in the middle. CDR3 sequence: CATSDRGKNQPQHF. For the CDR3, the DNA is TGTGCCACCAGTGACCGGGGGAAAAATCAGCCCCAGCATTTT.

This clonotype appeared many times. The chain has TRBV28 and TRBJ1-6; no definite D call. CDR1 is MDHEN, CDR2 SYDVKM, per germline. V shed 6 bases and J shed 9 bases, with 18 bases lying between them. The CDR3 extends over 15 amino acids. The CDR3 bases are TGTGCCAGCAGCCCTTATACGGGATTATCTTCACCCCTCCACTTT. It is translated as CASSPYTGLSSPLHF.

The chain joins TRBV5-1 to TRBJ1-4, with D unclear. The CDR3 has 14 amino acids. V was shortened by 2 bases and J by 7 bases, with 12 bases between the two germline ends. Per germline, CDR1 SGHRS and CDR2 YFSETQ. The CDR3 DNA follows: TGCGCCAGCAGCTTACGGGGTCGAGCTGAAAAACTGTTTTTT. This translates into CASSLRGRAEKLFF.

The gene calls are TRBV7-2 and TRBJ2-3; possible D gene TRBD2, 5 bases. The CDR3 is 16 amino acids. The ends were cut back, 5 bases at V and 0 bases at J, with 15 bases in the middle. Germline CDR1 and CDR2: SGHTA and FQGNSA. This CDR3 reads CASSPWLAASTDTQYF. The CDR3 DNA reads TGTGCCAGCAGCCCGTGGCTAGCCGCCAGCACAGATACGCAGTATTTT. Together with reference TRBV7-2 and TRBJ2-3, the CDR3 gives the full variable domain: GAGVSQSPSNKVTEKGKDVELRCDPISGHTALYWYRQSLGQGLEFLIYFQGNSAPDKSGLPSDRFSAERTGGSVSTLTIQRTQQEDSAVYLCASSPWLAASTDTQYFGPGTRLTVL.

This clonotype has ten or more counts. The chain couples TRBV6-2 or TRBV6-3 to TRBJ2-5; 8 bases agree with TRBD2. The CDR3 is 15 amino acids. The V gene's germline CDR1 is MNHEY and CDR2 SVGEGT. Trimming at V came to 8 bases and at J to 5 bases, leaving 13 bases not matched to a gene. CDR3 sequence: CASSNSGGPLETQYF. CDR3 nucleotide sequence: TGTGCCAGCTCAAACTCGGGGGGGCCGCTGGAGACCCAGTACTTC.

Ten or more counts support this clonotype. V and J are TRBV11-2 and TRBJ1-5; perhaps TRBD1 as D (5 bases). V lost 5 bases and J lost 0, with 11 bases in between. This CDR3 is 15 amino acids long. Per the germline V gene, CDR1 is SGHAT and CDR2 is FQNNGV. The CDR3 sequence: CASSAGGGSNQPQHF. In DNA, the CDR3 is TGTGCCAGCAGCGCGGGGGGGGGTAGCAATCAGCCCCAGCATTTT.

The sample holds many counts of this clonotype. The chain joins TRBV20-1 to TRBJ2-7; possibly TRBD1 for D (5 bases). The CDR3 spans 15 residues. Germline V gene sequence: CDR1 DFQATT, CDR2 SNEGSKA (reference sequence). Trimming removed 2 bases from V and 0 bases from J, with 14 bases in between. The CDR3: CSARRQRKSSYEQYF. The CDR3 coding sequence is TGCAGTGCTAGAAGACAGCGAAAGAGCTCCTACGAGCAGTACTTC.

This chain connects TRBV5-4 to TRBJ1-2; 8 nucleotides line up with TRBD1. Germline CDR1 SGHNT, CDR2 YYREEE (reference sequence). The CDR3 contains 15 residues. The V and J ends lost 4 bases and 3 bases, in that order; junction bases with no gene match: 8. Here the CDR3 DNA reads TGTGCCAGCAGCCGAGATACGGACAGGGACTATGGCTACACCTTC. This translates into CASSRDTDRDYGYTF.

J is TRBJ2-2 and V is TRBV3-1, with a possible D match to TRBD2 (6 bases). V lost 7 bases to trimming and J lost 1 base, with 13 bases between them. CDR1 LGHDT and CDR2 YNNKEL come from the germline V gene (reference sequence). This CDR3 contains 15 residues. The CDR3 DNA reads TGTGCCAGCACCACGGACTACGAGAACACCGGGGAGCTGTTTTTT. Its translation is CASTTDYENTGELFF.

This clonotype was recorded a few times. This rearrangement joins TRBV6-5 to TRBJ2-4, with D perhaps TRBD1 or TRBD2 (5 bases each). Trimming cost V 4 bases and J 4 bases, with 23 bases left between them. This CDR3 is 18 amino acids long. Germline lookup yields CDR1 MNHEY and CDR2 SVGAGI. In nucleotides, the CDR3 is TGTGCCAGCAGTTTACCGGGACGAGGGCCAGAAGTTAAAAACATTCAGTACTTC. This codes for CASSLPGRGPEVKNIQYF.

This clonotype was found many times. This chain links TRBV30 with TRBJ2-1; 9 positions agree with TRBD1. V dropped 0 bases and J dropped 7; count of bases not matched to a gene: 7. CDR1 and CDR2 from the germline V gene are GTSNPN and SVGIG (reference sequence). The CDR3 covers 15 residues. CDR3 sequence: CAWSVGQGHRNEQFF. DNA of the CDR3: TGTGCCTGGAGTGTTGGACAGGGGCACCGGAATGAGCAGTTCTTC.

The chain recombines TRBV20-1 with TRBJ2-2; D tentatively reads TRBD1 or TRBD2 (5 bases each). Germline assignment: CDR1 DFQATT and CDR2 SNEGSKA (reference sequence). This CDR3 spans 14 amino acids. Trimming pared 6 bases from V and 14 bases from J, leaving 25 bases between. The CDR3 DNA is TGCAGTGCAGCCGAGACCGGGACCAGCCGAGATCTGTTTTTT. This encodes CSAAETGTSRDLFF.

Ten or more counts support this clonotype. The gene calls are TRBV27 and TRBJ1-1; D call uncertain. Deletions cut 0 bases from V and 7 bases from J, with 9 bases between. Looked up from germline, CDR1 is MNHEY and CDR2 is SMNVEV (reference sequence). The CDR3 runs to 13 residues. The CDR3 sequence is CASSLSAAREAFF. Here the CDR3 DNA reads TGTGCCAGCAGTTTATCCGCAGCCCGTGAAGCTTTCTTT.

This clonotype was picked up a small number of times. The V and J genes are TRBV20-1 and TRBJ1-5; D perhaps matches TRBD1 (6 bases). Trimming removed 0 bases from V and 3 bases from J, with 15 bases in between. Germline CDR1 reads DFQATT; CDR2 reads SNEGSKA (reference sequence). The CDR3 is 16 amino acids. In DNA, the CDR3 is TGCAGTGCTAGAGACTGGGATAGACAGGACAATCAGCCCCAGCATTTT. It translates to CSARDWDRQDNQPQHF.

The chain combines TRBV9 with TRBJ1-2; maybe TRBD1 (5 bases). The CDR3 spans 14 residues. Germline-derived CDR1 and CDR2 are SGDLS and YYNGEE. V shed 4 bases and J shed 3 bases, with 13 bases lying between them. The CDR3, as DNA: TGTGCCAGCAGCCCTGGTGGGGGGGACTATGGCTACACCTTC. This translates into CASSPGGGDYGYTF.

This clonotype was counted at least ten times. The chain recombines TRBV11-2 with TRBJ2-7; 14 bases align to TRBD2. V lost 5 bases, J lost 1 base, and 10 bases stayed unmatched. Germline-derived CDR1 and CDR2 are SGHAT and FQNNGV. The CDR3 totals 18 residues. CDR3 DNA: TGTGCCAGCAGCCGGCTACTTGGGACTAGCGGGGGATCCTACGAGCAGTACTTC. Translated, it gives CASSRLLGTSGGSYEQYF.

This clonotype was seen only a few times. The chain couples TRBV12-3 or TRBV12-4 to TRBJ2-2; 11 nucleotides line up with TRBD2. The CDR3 spans 19 residues. Germline trimming cut 10 bases from V and 6 bases from J; bases unmatched to any gene: 22. CDR3 protein: CATTVWVQDSGGVAGELFF. CDR3 sequence (DNA): TGTGCCACCACAGTTTGGGTACAAGATAGCGGGGGGGTGGCCGGGGAGCTGTTTTTT.

On this clonotype: A much larger clone lies one base from this, so it may be a read error. This chain links TRBV7-9 with TRBJ2-3; D is ambiguous. The germline gives CDR1 SEHNR, CDR2 FQNEAQ (reference sequence). The CDR3 length is 13 residues. Trimming took off 6 bases at V and 1 base at J, with 8 bases between the two ends. CDR3 nucleotide sequence: TGTGCCAGCAGTAGAGACTGCACAGATACGCAGTATTTT. The encoded protein is CASSRDCTDTQYF.

This clonotype occurred many times. The V gene is TRBV11-2, the J gene TRBJ1-2, with 7 bases aligning to TRBD1. J gave up 4 bases and V 5 bases, and 10 bases lay outside the gene matches. The CDR3 contains 15 residues. In germline, CDR1 is SGHAT, CDR2 FQNNGV. CDR3 loop: CASSPLTGWGYGYTF. CDR3 DNA: TGTGCCAGCAGCCCGTTGACAGGGTGGGGCTATGGCTACACCTTC.